This TCR beta chain is from a study of blood T cell repertoires in COVID-19. Overall study context: From T cells, B-cell-depleted T cells, or PBMCs came the material, which was cDNA or gDNA.

The V end was cut by 2 bases, the J end by 9 bases, with 12 bases between. The CDR3 contains 13 residues. CDR1 SGDLS and CDR2 YYNGEE come from the germline V gene. Per the study methods: How many nucleated cells were present was estimated from reference gene primer amplification. TCRdb keeps only in-frame clones here, not all; method: immunoSEQ multiplex PCR. V and J calls and clone size are those listed in that table; D and trimming were worked out from the DNA. Of approximately 160,000 clones in the sample, around four fifths were seen once. The receptor's source is a human donor in a cohort sampled during active COVID-19. Sequencing input: peripheral blood. The chain recombines TRBV9 with TRBJ2-1, with D maybe TRBD2 (5 bases). The CDR3 protein is CASSVGTGIEQFF. CDR3 nucleotides: TGTGCCAGCAGCGTTGGTACGGGGATTGAGCAGTTCTTC.